The clone carrying this T cell receptor (beta chain) was detected a few times. This sample stems from a study of T cells in Graves' hyperthyroidism and ophthalmopathy. Amplification of TCR beta CDR3 regions used RNA as the template. The TCR CDR3 was amplified in a first-round RT-PCR using the HTBI primer set. MiXCR, run by TCRdb on the multiplex PCR reads, gives a single entry per CDR3 protein. The sample lists 550,000 to 800,000 distinct CDR3 sequences, 15% to 20% occurring once. V was trimmed by 1 base and J by 0 bases, leaving 14 bases between them. CDR3 length: 17 amino acids. Germline V gene sequence: CDR1 SGHRS, CDR2 YFSETQ.

Sequenced input: blood. The V call is TRBV5-1, the J call TRBJ1-3; D is possibly TRBD1 (6 bases). The receptor was derived from a man aged 45-65 years with Graves' hyperthyroidism. This chain's CDR3 is CASSLLQGSDSGNTIYF. DNA for the CDR3: TGCGCCAGCAGCTTGTTACAGGGTTCCGACTCTGGAAACACCATATATTTT. The full variable domain, completed using reference TRBV5-1 and TRBJ1-3, is KAGVTQTPRYLIKTRGQQVTLSCSPISGHRSVSWYQQTPGQGLQFLFEYFSETQRNKGNFPGRFSGRQFSNSRSEMNVSTLELGDSALYLCASSLLQGSDSGNTIYFGEGSWLTVV.